This T cell receptor beta chain was recorded in a study of vaccination effects on CD4 cells after COVID-19. Antigen-specific CD4+ T cells expanded by the ViraFEST assay with viral peptide pools were then sequenced. Following an approximately eleven-day culture, CD4+ T cells were purified. All study participants received two doses of BNT162b2 or mRNA-1273 vaccine. The data were produced by immunoSEQ multiplex PCR, yet TCRdb's version contains in-frame clones alone and is incomplete. The sample consists of about 24,000 clones, roughly 79% of them appearing once. Per germline, CDR1 KGHSH and CDR2 LQKENI. The CDR3 consists of 12 residues. Unmatched junction bases numbered 2, after V lost 3 bases and J lost 6 bases. Details on this clone: Its antigen is currently unknown.

Source: CD4+ T cells from PBMCs cultured with SARS-CoV-2 spike peptides, taken after COVID-19 vaccination. The chain recombines TRBV18 with TRBJ2-7; 7 bases match TRBD1. The sequence was collected from a human donor who received a COVID-19 vaccine. Some clones in this sample may be carry-over from other donors' samples. CDR3 loop: CASSPTGFEQYV. CDR3 bases: TGTGCCAGCTCACCGACAGGGTTCGAGCAGTACGTC.